A single sample is the source of the 29 T cell receptor beta chains below, sequenced in a study of persistence of HIV-infected CD4 T cells. This nonspecific control used anti-CD3/anti-CD28 bead stimulation of CD4+ T cells. CD4+ T cells upregulating both CD40 ligand and CD69 were sorted as responding cells. The immunoSEQ assay was version 4, run in survey mode. The assay was immunoSEQ multiplex PCR, and TCRdb's table has in-frame clones only and misses some. Among about 43,000 clones listed, approximately 88% were seen once. These TCRs' antigens remain unknown. The sample in question was CD4+ T cells sorted from PBMCs after roughly 18-hour stimulation, obtained from a patient who received antiretroviral therapy. These receptor sequences come from an adult man with HIV who was CMV-seropositive.

This chain links TRBV2 with TRBJ1-4, with TRBD1 as a possible D gene (5 bases). The germline V and J ends were trimmed by 3 bases and 0 bases, with 17 bases remaining between them. This CDR3 is built from 18 residues. CDR1 and CDR2 (germline): SNHLY, FYNNEI. CDR3 loop: CASSDGLRTSTTNEKLFF. The CDR3 bases are TGTGCCAGCAGTGATGGGCTCCGGACATCCACAACTAATGAAAAACTGTTTTTT.

The chain combines TRBV15 with TRBJ2-2; TRBD2 aligns across 8 bases. Germline lookup yields CDR1 LNHNV and CDR2 YYDKDF (reference sequence). The CDR3 is 14 residues long. Trimming took 8 bases from V and 2 from J; bases not matched to a gene: 4. CDR3 residues: CATREGGNTGELFF. CDR3 DNA: TGTGCCACCCGGGAGGGGGGAAACACCGGGGAGCTGTTTTTT.

V usage is TRBV5-6 and J usage is TRBJ1-1, with D possibly being TRBD1 (5 bases). CDR3 length equals 16 residues. Germline CDR1 and CDR2: SGHDT and YYEEEE. V lost 1 base and J lost 3, with 16 bases in between. CDR3 nucleotides: TGTGCCAGCAGCTTGAATTGGAGGGGTAGAGACACTGAAGCTTTCTTT. Translated: CASSLNWRGRDTEAFF.

V is TRBV3-1 (or the pseudogene TRBV3-2) and J is TRBJ1-4; D not resolved. The CDR3 covers 14 residues. V was shortened by 5 bases and J by 8 bases, with 15 bases between the two germline ends. Germline values: CDR1 LGHDT, CDR2 YNNKEL (reference sequence). The CDR3 protein is CASSTISRGEKLFF. In DNA form, the CDR3 reads TGTGCCAGCAGCACCATTTCTAGAGGAGAAAAACTGTTTTTT.

The chain uses TRBV24-1 and TRBJ2-3; D perhaps matches TRBD2 (5 bases). The CDR3 is made up of 16 amino acids. V was cut by 1 base and J by 2 bases, with 12 bases left in between. Germline CDR1 is KGHDR and CDR2 is SFDVKD. CDR3 protein: CATSDLGSTYTDTQYF. The CDR3 DNA sequence: TGTGCCACCAGTGATTTAGGGAGCACATACACAGATACGCAGTATTTT.

The V gene is TRBV5-4, the J gene TRBJ2-7; TRBD2 matches 15 bases. V was pared by 0 bases and J by 5 bases, with 9 bases of the junction left unmatched. The germline CDR1 and CDR2 sequences are SGHNT and YYREEE (reference sequence). The CDR3 is 18 residues long. As DNA, the CDR3 is TGTGCCAGCAGCTTGGTAAGGACTAGCGGGGGGGCCGGCGACGAGCAGTACTTC. Amino acid sequence: CASSLVRTSGGAGDEQYF.

V usage is TRBV7-2 and J usage is TRBJ2-3, with 7 bases identical to TRBD1. J was trimmed by 2 bases and V by 5 bases; bases with no gene match: 13. The CDR3 sequence is 17 residues long. Germline V CDR1 and CDR2: SGHTA, FQGNSA. CDR3 in DNA: TGTGCCAGCAGCCCCGCTCGACAGGGACCTTTCACAGATACGCAGTATTTT. The encoded protein is CASSPARQGPFTDTQYF.

The rearrangement uses TRBV24-1 and TRBJ2-7; the D call may be TRBD1 or TRBD2 (5 bases each). From germline, CDR1 is KGHDR and CDR2 SFDVKD. This CDR3 region has 11 residues. V lost 12 bases, J lost 2 bases, and 10 bases lay in between. CDR3 in amino acids: CAAGTPYEQYF. The CDR3 region has the DNA TGTGCCGCCGGGACCCCCTACGAGCAGTACTTC.

The chain has TRBV27 and TRBJ2-2; tentatively, D is TRBD1 (5 bases). V lost 1 base, J lost 6 bases, and 9 bases lay in between. This CDR3 is built from 14 residues. Germline V gene sequence: CDR1 MNHEY, CDR2 SMNVEV (reference sequence). The DNA for the CDR3 is TGTGCCAGCAGTTTATTCCAGGGATCCGGGGAGCTGTTTTTT. Its protein is CASSLFQGSGELFF.

This chain uses TRBV7-3 with TRBJ2-1; D remains unclear. CDR1 SGHTA and CDR2 FQGTGA come from the germline V gene. Between the trimmed V and J ends, which lost 5 bases and 10 bases, there was a span of 18 bases. This CDR3 comprises 14 residues. The chain's CDR3 is CASSPTLQTSEQFF. CDR3 coding DNA: TGTGCCAGCAGCCCGACTTTGCAAACATCCGAGCAGTTCTTC.

Of note for this clone: The sample has other DNA sequences that encode this CDR3 too. This chain uses TRBV18 with TRBJ2-3; D gene uncertain. The ends were cut back, 2 bases at V and 1 base at J, with 1 base in the middle. In germline, CDR1 is KGHSH, CDR2 LQKENI. The CDR3 runs to 12 residues. CDR3 bases: TGTGCCAGCTCACCAGGCACAGATACGCAGTATTTT. This translates into CASSPGTDTQYF.

The V call is TRBV5-1, the J call TRBJ1-1; a weak D match, TRBD1 (5 bases). Per germline, CDR1 SGHRS and CDR2 YFSETQ. This CDR3 contains 15 residues. Trimming took 4 bases from V and 4 from J, leaving 17 bases between them. The CDR3: CASSQLSGVGTEAFF. DNA for the CDR3: TGCGCCAGCAGCCAACTCTCGGGGGTAGGCACTGAAGCTTTCTTT.

The chain links TRBV7-9 to TRBJ1-6; 9 bases map to TRBD1. Trimming took 4 bases from V and 10 from J; bases not matched to a gene: 5. Germline CDR1 SEHNR, CDR2 FQNEAQ (reference sequence). The CDR3 is 14 amino acids. Here the CDR3 reads CASSSTGGNSPLHF. The CDR3 DNA sequence: TGTGCCAGCAGCTCGACAGGGGGAAACTCACCCCTCCACTTT.

The genes are TRBV2 and TRBJ2-2; 10 nucleotides agree with TRBD1. From germline, CDR1 is SNHLY and CDR2 FYNNEI. Unmatched junction bases numbered 6, after V lost 7 bases and J lost 4 bases. This CDR3 is built from 15 residues. The CDR3 sequence is CASKGTGAGTGELFF. The CDR3 coding sequence is TGTGCCAGCAAAGGGACAGGGGCGGGCACCGGGGAGCTGTTTTTT. Combining the CDR3 with reference TRBV2 and TRBJ2-2 gives the whole variable domain EPEVTQTPSHQVTQMGQEVILRCVPISNHLYFYWYRQILGQKVEFLVSFYNNEISEKSEIFDDQFSVERPDGSNFTLKIRSTKLEDSAMYFCASKGTGAGTGELFFGEGSRLTVL.

This sequence joins TRBV6-5 and TRBJ2-2; 12 bases are a match to TRBD1. The germline CDR1 and CDR2 sequences are MNHEY and SVGAGI. The CDR3 extends over 14 amino acids. With V trimmed by 6 bases and J by 8 bases, 4 bases remained unmatched. The CDR3 protein is CASRGQGARGELFF. The CDR3 nucleotides read TGTGCCAGCAGGGGACAGGGGGCGCGTGGGGAGCTGTTTTTT.

The rearrangement links TRBV19 to TRBJ2-3, with 9 bases identical to TRBD2. The CDR3 contains 17 residues. The V and J ends lost 7 bases and 0 bases, in that order; junction bases with no gene match: 11. The V gene's germline CDR1 is LNHDA and CDR2 SQIVND (reference sequence). The CDR3 nucleotides read TGTGCCAGTACGGAGCGGGGGGCCGGGGGGAGCACAGATACGCAGTATTTT. Amino acid sequence: CASTERGAGGSTDTQYF.

V gene TRBV27 combines with J gene TRBJ2-2; 8 positions match TRBD1. CDR1 and CDR2 from the germline V gene are MNHEY and SMNVEV (reference sequence). Trimming at V came to 5 bases and at J to 6 bases, leaving 5 bases not matched to a gene. The CDR3 has 14 amino acids. This CDR3 is CASSRLQGAGELFF. The CDR3 DNA is TGTGCCAGCAGTAGGCTACAGGGGGCCGGGGAGCTGTTTTTT.

The chain couples TRBV3-1 (or the pseudogene TRBV3-2) to TRBJ2-3; D remains unclear. V was clipped by 1 base and J by 5 bases, with 4 bases between them. Germline V lookup: CDR1 LGHDT, CDR2 YNNKEL (reference sequence). There are 12 residues in the CDR3. The DNA for the CDR3 is TGTGCCAGCAGCCAAGTGCAAGATACGCAGTATTTT. It translates to CASSQVQDTQYF.

V and J are TRBV28 and TRBJ2-3; 8 nucleotides agree with TRBD2. J gave up 5 bases and V 4 bases, and 8 bases lay outside the gene matches. This CDR3 spans 15 amino acids. Germline V CDR1 and CDR2: MDHEN, SYDVKM. The CDR3: CASSSPGGRGDTQYF. Here the CDR3 DNA reads TGTGCCAGCAGTTCTCCGGGGGGGCGGGGAGATACGCAGTATTTT.

The chain employs TRBV6-5 and TRBJ2-2; TRBD1 might be the D (6 bases). V gave up 9 bases and J gave up 5 bases, with 13 bases separating them. CDR3 length equals 13 residues. Germline V gene sequence: CDR1 MNHEY, CDR2 SVGAGI. The CDR3 sequence: CARLWGQTGELFF. In DNA form, the CDR3 reads TGTGCCAGACTCTGGGGGCAAACCGGGGAGCTGTTTTTT.

The chain uses TRBV5-1 and TRBJ1-2; possibly TRBD1 for D (5 bases). The length of the CDR3 is 14 residues. CDR1 is SGHRS and CDR2 is YFSETQ in the germline V gene. Trimming removed 1 base from V and 6 bases from J, with 13 bases in between. The CDR3 is CASSLLGGTDGYTF. The CDR3 DNA follows: TGCGCCAGCAGCTTGTTGGGGGGGACGGATGGCTACACCTTC.

The rearrangement links TRBV4-1 to TRBJ1-1; D remains ambiguous. Germline V CDR1 and CDR2: MGHRA, YSYEKL. The V gene lost 2 bases and the J gene lost 0 bases, with 13 bases spanning the gap. The CDR3 spans 16 residues. The CDR3: CASSQSRGSMNTEAFF. CDR3 bases: TGCGCCAGCAGCCAATCCCGGGGTTCCATGAACACTGAAGCTTTCTTT.

This clone came up once. Here the CDR3 reads CASSEMRSGNSPLHF. CDR3 sequence (DNA): TGTGCCAGCAGTGAAATGCGGTCGGGGAATTCACCCCTCCACTTT. The chain recombines TRBV2 with TRBJ1-6, with no clear D. Trimming shortened V by 2 bases and J by 7 bases, and 12 bases separated the two germline ends. CDR3 length equals 15 residues. Germline CDR1 SNHLY, CDR2 FYNNEI.

This chain links TRBV19 with TRBJ2-2, with 9 bases that match TRBD1. V trimming: 7 bases; J trimming: 1 base; junction bases outside the gene matches: 7. CDR1 is LNHDA, CDR2 SQIVND, per germline (reference sequence). The CDR3 is made up of 16 amino acids. The CDR3, as DNA: TGTGCCAGTACCGGTTTGGGACAGGGGAACACCGGGGAGCTGTTTTTT. This sequence encodes CASTGLGQGNTGELFF.

V usage is TRBV5-4 and J usage is TRBJ1-2, with 9 positions matching TRBD1. The CDR3 runs 16 residues. With V trimmed by 4 bases and J by 4 bases, 11 bases remained unmatched. Germline assignment: CDR1 SGHNT and CDR2 YYREEE (reference sequence). The CDR3 DNA sequence: TGTGCCAGCAGCCCTCCTGGGACAGGGACCATCTATGGCTACACCTTC. Translating it yields CASSPPGTGTIYGYTF.

V and J are TRBV7-3 and TRBJ2-1, with 10 bases that match TRBD2. CDR1 is SGHTA and CDR2 is FQGTGA in the germline V gene. The CDR3 spans 15 residues. After removal of 5 bases from V and 8 bases from J, the junction contained 9 bases not matched to a gene. In nucleotides, the CDR3 is TGTGCCAGCAGCCCAAAAGCGGGGGGGCCCTATGAGCAGTTCTTC. This codes for CASSPKAGGPYEQFF. The full variable domain, rest sourced from reference TRBV7-3 and TRBJ2-1, is GAGVSQTPSNKVTEKGKYVELRCDPISGHTALYWYRQSLGQGPEFLIYFQGTGAADDSGLPNDRFFAVRPEGSVSTLKIQRTERGDSAVYLCASSPKAGGPYEQFFGPGTRLTVL.

The V and J genes are TRBV5-4 and TRBJ1-6; 9 nucleotides match TRBD1. The CDR3 is 18 residues long. Germline lookup yields CDR1 SGHNT and CDR2 YYREEE (reference sequence). Trimming at V came to 3 bases and at J to 3 bases, leaving 10 bases not matched to a gene. The CDR3 reads CASSSNRGRSGYNSPLHF. In nucleotides, the CDR3 is TGTGCCAGCAGCTCTAACAGGGGGCGGTCGGGCTATAATTCACCCCTCCACTTT.

This sequence joins TRBV6-6 and TRBJ2-2; D is unresolved. The CDR3 spans 10 residues. Germline V CDR1 and CDR2: MNHNY, SVGAGI (reference sequence). The germline V and J ends were trimmed by 8 bases and 9 bases, with 7 bases remaining between them. The CDR3 DNA is TGTGCCAGCCCCGCGAGGGAGCTGTTTTTT. The encoded protein is CASPARELFF.

J is TRBJ1-6 and V is TRBV28; 7 bases are shared with TRBD1. CDR1 is MDHEN, CDR2 SYDVKM, per germline. The CDR3 has 14 amino acids. V dropped 3 bases and J dropped 10; count of bases not matched to a gene: 6. The CDR3 loop is CASSLIGGMSPLHF. The CDR3 DNA is TGTGCCAGCAGTTTGATAGGGGGCATGTCACCCCTCCACTTT.